The 5 T cell receptor beta chains presented below share a single source sample, sequenced in a study of blood T cell repertoires in COVID-19. Measured with immunoSEQ multiplex PCR; TCRdb has only the in-frame clones, and not every one. The repertoire includes tens of thousands of clones, roughly 85% of them detected once, and approximately 5% sits in the top ten. Material for sequencing was peripheral blood. The receptors originated from a human donor in a cohort sampled during active COVID-19.

This rearrangement joins TRBV10-2 to TRBJ1-5; 7 positions agree with TRBD1. In germline, CDR1 is WSHSY, CDR2 SAAADI. The V segment lost 6 bases and the J segment 4 bases; nucleotides outside the gene matches: 15. CDR3 length: 17 amino acids. DNA of the CDR3: TGCGCCAGCAGCGAAACTACCCGGGACAGAAAGAATCAGCCCCAGCATTTT. This translates into CASSETTRDRKNQPQHF.

The CDR3 loop reads CASLGHPYGYTF. Written as DNA, the CDR3 is TGTGCCAGCCTGGGGCACCCCTATGGCTACACCTTC. The chain uses TRBV5-6 and TRBJ1-2; D is possibly TRBD1 (5 bases). Germline CDR1 reads SGHDT; CDR2 reads YYEEEE. Trimming took off 7 bases at V and 4 bases at J, with 11 bases between the two ends. The CDR3 covers 12 residues. Complete variable domain (other parts from reference TRBV5-6 and TRBJ1-2): DAGVTQSPTHLIKTRGQQVTLRCSPKSGHDTVSWYQQALGQGPQFIFQYYEEEERQRGNFPDRFSGHQFPNYSSELNVNALLLGDSALYLCASLGHPYGYTFGSGTRLTVV.

The rearrangement links TRBV6-5 to TRBJ2-1, with D perhaps matching TRBD2 (6 bases). CDR1 MNHEY and CDR2 SVGAGI come from the germline V gene. CDR3 length: 13 residues. V dropped 7 bases and J dropped 0 bases, with 7 bases sitting between them. The CDR3: CASTGGSYNEQFF. CDR3 nucleotide sequence: TGTGCCAGCACCGGGGGCTCCTACAATGAGCAGTTCTTC.

The V and J genes are TRBV6-2 or TRBV6-3 and TRBJ1-1, with TRBD1 matching 9 bases. The CDR3 runs 12 residues. In germline, CDR1 is MNHEY, CDR2 SVGEGT. V was pared by 5 bases and J by 10 bases, with 5 bases of the junction left unmatched. CDR3 nucleotide sequence: TGTGCCAGCAGTCATGGGACAGGGATAGCTTTCTTT. It encodes CASSHGTGIAFF.

V is TRBV7-2 and J is TRBJ2-4, with D possibly TRBD2 on 5 matching bases. Germline V CDR1 and CDR2: SGHTA, FQGNSA. Trimming took off 4 bases at V and 1 base at J, with 14 bases between the two ends. This CDR3 region has 16 residues. Here the CDR3 DNA reads TGTGCCAGCAGCTCAACTAGGATAGGGGCCAAAAACATTCAGTACTTC. This translates into CASSSTRIGAKNIQYF.